This paragraph covers one T cell receptor beta chain sequence. Its specificity is not known. The primer mix had 60 Vbeta and 13 Jbeta primers. TCRdb's copy holds only in-frame clones and misses some; the assay was immunoSEQ multiplex PCR. Of under 200,000 clones in the sample, roughly 80% were seen once. The data belong to a study of cytomegalovirus exposure and HLA in healthy donors. Background on the study: Within the Caucasian-associated ancestry cluster were roughly 79% of the 398 genotyped donors. Study-level results: The classifier reportedly diagnosed cytomegalovirus status with high sensitivity and specificity. In a later analysis, a missense DCLRE1C variant was linked to TCR beta V- and J-gene trimming.

This CDR3 region has 12 residues. Germline assignment: CDR1 SQVTM and CDR2 ANQGSEA. V gave up 4 bases and J gave up 3 bases, with 9 bases separating them. This chain links TRBV29-1 with TRBJ1-2; D uncertain. The receptor's source is a man aged 50 to 59 in good health and CMV-seropositive. Sample: PBMCs. The CDR3 DNA reads as TGCAGCGTTGTGCTGCAGGACTATGGCTACACCTTC. This translates into CSVVLQDYGYTF. The full variable domain, completed using reference TRBV29-1 and TRBJ1-2, is SAVISQKPSRDICQRGTSLTIQCQVDSQVTMMFWYRQQPGQSLTLIATANQGSEATYESGFVIDKFPISRPNLTFSTLTVSNMSPEDSSIYLCSVVLQDYGYTFGSGTRLTVV.